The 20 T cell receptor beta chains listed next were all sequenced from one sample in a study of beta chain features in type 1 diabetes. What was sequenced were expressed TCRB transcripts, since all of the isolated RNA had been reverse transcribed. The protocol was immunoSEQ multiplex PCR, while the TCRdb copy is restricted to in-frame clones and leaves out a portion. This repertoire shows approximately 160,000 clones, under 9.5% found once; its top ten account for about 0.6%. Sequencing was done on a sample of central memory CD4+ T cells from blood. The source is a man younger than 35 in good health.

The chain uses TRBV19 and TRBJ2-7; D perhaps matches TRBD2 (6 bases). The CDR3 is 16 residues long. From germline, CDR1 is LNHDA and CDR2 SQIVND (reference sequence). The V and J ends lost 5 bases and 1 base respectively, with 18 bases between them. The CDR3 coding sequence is TGTGCCAGTAGTGGCCTTGGTGACGGGAGTTCCTACGAGCAGTACTTC. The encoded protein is CASSGLGDGSSYEQYF.

This CDR3 reads CASSQGGLAGGMETQYF. In DNA, the CDR3 is TGTGCCAGCAGCCAAGGGGGACTAGCGGGGGGTATGGAGACCCAGTACTTC. The rearrangement uses TRBV4-2 and TRBJ2-5; TRBD2 aligns across 15 bases. The CDR3 runs 17 residues. Germline V gene data show CDR1 as LGHNA and CDR2 as YNFKEQ. The junction had 5 bases not matched to a gene; V was cut back by 1 base and J by 5 bases.

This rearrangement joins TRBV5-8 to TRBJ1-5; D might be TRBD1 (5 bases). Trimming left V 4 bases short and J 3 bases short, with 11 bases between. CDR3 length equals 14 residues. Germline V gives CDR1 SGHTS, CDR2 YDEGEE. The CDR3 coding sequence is TGTGCCAGCAGCGCTAGACAGTACAATCAGCCCCAGCATTTT. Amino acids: CASSARQYNQPQHF.

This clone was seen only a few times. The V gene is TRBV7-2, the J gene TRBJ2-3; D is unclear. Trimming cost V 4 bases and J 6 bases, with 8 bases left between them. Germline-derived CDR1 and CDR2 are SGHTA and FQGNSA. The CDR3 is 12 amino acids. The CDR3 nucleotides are TGTGCCAGCAGCTCCCCCCCTGATACGCAGTATTTT. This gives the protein CASSSPPDTQYF.

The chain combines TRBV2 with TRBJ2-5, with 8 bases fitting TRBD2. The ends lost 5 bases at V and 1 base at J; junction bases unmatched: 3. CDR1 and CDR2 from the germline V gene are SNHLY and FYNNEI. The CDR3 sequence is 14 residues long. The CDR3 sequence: CASSQLAVQETQYF. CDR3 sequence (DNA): TGTGCCAGCAGTCAACTAGCGGTCCAAGAGACCCAGTACTTC.

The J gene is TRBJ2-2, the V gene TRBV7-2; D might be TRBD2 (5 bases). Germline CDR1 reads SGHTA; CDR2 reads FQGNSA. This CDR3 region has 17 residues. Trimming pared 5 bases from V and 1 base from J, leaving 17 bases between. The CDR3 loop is CASSRDPPLLNTGELFF. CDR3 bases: TGTGCCAGCAGCCGGGATCCGCCACTCCTGAACACCGGGGAGCTGTTTTTT.

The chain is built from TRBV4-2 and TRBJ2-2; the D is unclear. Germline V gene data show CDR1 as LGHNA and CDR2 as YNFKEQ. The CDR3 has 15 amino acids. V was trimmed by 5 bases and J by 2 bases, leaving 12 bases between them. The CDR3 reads CASSLEQPNTGELFF. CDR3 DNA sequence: TGTGCCAGCAGCTTAGAACAGCCAAACACCGGGGAGCTGTTTTTT.

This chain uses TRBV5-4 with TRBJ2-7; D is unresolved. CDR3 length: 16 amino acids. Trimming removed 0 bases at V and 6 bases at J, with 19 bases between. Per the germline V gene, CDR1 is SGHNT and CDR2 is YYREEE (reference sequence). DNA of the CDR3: TGTGCCAGCAGCTTGGCCGCGGCCGTAAGAAAGTCCGAGCAGTACTTC. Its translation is CASSLAAAVRKSEQYF.

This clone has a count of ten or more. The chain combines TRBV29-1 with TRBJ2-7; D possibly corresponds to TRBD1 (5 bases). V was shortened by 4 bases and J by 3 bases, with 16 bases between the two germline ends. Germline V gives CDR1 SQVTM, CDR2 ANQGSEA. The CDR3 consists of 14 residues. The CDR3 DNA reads TGCAGCGTTGTCGACACAGGAGATGACTACGAGCAGTACTTC. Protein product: CSVVDTGDDYEQYF.

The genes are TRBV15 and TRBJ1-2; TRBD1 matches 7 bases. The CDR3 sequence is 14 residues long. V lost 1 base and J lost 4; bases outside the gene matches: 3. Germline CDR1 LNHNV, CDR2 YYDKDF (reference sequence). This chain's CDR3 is CATSRAGGSYGYTF. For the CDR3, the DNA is TGTGCCACCAGCAGAGCAGGGGGTAGCTATGGCTACACCTTC.

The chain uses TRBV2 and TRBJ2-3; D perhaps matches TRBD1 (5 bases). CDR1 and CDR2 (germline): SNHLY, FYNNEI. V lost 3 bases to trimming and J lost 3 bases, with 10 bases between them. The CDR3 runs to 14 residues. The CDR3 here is CASSEIRETDTQYF. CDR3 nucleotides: TGTGCCAGCAGTGAGATCAGGGAAACAGATACGCAGTATTTT.

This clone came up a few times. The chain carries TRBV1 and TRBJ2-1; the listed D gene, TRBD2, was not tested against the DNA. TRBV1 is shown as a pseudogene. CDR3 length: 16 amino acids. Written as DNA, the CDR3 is TGCACCAGCAGCCAAGAACAAGCGAACTCCTACAATGAGCAGTTCTTC. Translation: CTSSQEQANSYNEQFF.

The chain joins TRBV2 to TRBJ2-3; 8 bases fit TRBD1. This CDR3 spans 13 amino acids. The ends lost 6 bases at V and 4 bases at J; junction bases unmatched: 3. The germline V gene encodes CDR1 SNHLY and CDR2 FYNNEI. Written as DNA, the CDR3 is TGTGCCAGCAGGGACAGGGTTCCAGATACGCAGTATTTT. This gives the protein CASRDRVPDTQYF.

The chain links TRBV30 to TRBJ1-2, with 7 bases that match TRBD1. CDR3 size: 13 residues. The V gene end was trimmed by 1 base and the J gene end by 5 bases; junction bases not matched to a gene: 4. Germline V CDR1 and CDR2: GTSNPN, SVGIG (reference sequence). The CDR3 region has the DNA TGTGCCTGGAGTGAAGGGACAGATTATGGCTACACCTTC. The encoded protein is CAWSEGTDYGYTF.

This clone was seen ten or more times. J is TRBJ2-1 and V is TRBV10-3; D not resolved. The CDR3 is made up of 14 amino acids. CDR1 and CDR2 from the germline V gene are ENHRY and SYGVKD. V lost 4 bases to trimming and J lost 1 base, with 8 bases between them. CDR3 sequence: CAISGSGSYNEQFF. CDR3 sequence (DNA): TGTGCCATCAGTGGGAGTGGATCCTACAATGAGCAGTTCTTC.

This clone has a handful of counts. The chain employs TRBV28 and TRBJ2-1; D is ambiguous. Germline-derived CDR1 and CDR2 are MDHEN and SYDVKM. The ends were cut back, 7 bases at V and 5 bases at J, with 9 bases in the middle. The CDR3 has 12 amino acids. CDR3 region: CASNVYHNEQFF. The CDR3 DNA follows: TGTGCCAGCAATGTCTACCACAATGAGCAGTTCTTC.

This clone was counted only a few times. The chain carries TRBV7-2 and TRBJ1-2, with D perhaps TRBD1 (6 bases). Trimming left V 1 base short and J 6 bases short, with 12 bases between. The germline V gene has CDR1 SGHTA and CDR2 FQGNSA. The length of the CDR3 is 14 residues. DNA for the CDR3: TGTGCCAGCAGCTTAGATCCCTCAGGGGATGGCTACACCTTC. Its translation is CASSLDPSGDGYTF.

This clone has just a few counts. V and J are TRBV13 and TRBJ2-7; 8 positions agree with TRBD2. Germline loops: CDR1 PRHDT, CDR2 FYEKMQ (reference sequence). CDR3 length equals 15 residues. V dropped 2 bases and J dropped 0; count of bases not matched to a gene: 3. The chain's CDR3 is CASSLIGRASYEQYF. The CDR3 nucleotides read TGTGCCAGCAGCTTAATCGGGAGGGCCTCCTACGAGCAGTACTTC.

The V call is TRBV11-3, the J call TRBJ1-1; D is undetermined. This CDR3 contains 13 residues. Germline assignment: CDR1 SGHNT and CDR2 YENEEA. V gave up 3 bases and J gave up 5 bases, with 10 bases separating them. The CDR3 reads CASSFGRGTEAFF. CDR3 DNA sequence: TGTGCCAGCAGCTTCGGTCGGGGTACTGAAGCTTTCTTT.

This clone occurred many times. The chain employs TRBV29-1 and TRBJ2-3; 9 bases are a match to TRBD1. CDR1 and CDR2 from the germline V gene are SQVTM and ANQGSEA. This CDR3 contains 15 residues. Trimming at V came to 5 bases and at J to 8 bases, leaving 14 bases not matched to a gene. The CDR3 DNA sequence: TGCAGCGTTCACCTACAGGGTACAGGGGGCGGTACGCAGTATTTT. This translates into CSVHLQGTGGGTQYF.